Listed here are 22 T cell receptor beta chains from one sample, sequenced in a study of blood T cells in healthy people across ages. The use of a sample-barcoded 5' primer and a J-beta primer mix characterized a second PCR of about 7 to 12 cycles. Via MiXCR, TCRdb re-called the 5' RACE reads, giving one row per CDR3 protein. The table lists about 670,000 distinct CDR3 sequences, around 38% of them singletons, with about 32% in the top ten. Sequenced input: blood. These receptors all stem from an elderly man in good health.

A single count supports this clonotype. The rearrangement uses TRBV20-1 and TRBJ2-1; 7 bases align to TRBD1. CDR3 size: 15 residues. In germline, CDR1 is DFQATT, CDR2 SNEGSKA (reference sequence). The ends lost 8 bases at V and 4 bases at J; junction bases unmatched: 14. CDR3 amino acids: CSSAKQGPIYNEQFF. The CDR3 region has the DNA TGCAGTTCGGCCAAACAGGGGCCCATATACAATGAGCAGTTCTTC.

The V gene is TRBV7-9, the J gene TRBJ2-7, with 8 bases lining up with TRBD2. V was pared by 1 base and J by 7 bases, with 9 bases of the junction left unmatched. Germline CDR1 reads SEHNR; CDR2 reads FQNEAQ (reference sequence). CDR3 size: 15 residues. DNA of the CDR3: TGTGCCAGCAGCTTAGTTGTACGCGCGGGGGGTGAGCAGTACTTC. Its protein is CASSLVVRAGGEQYF.

This clonotype was detected many times. The V gene is TRBV4-2, the J gene TRBJ2-3, with a possible D match to TRBD1 (6 bases). Germline values: CDR1 LGHNA, CDR2 YNFKEQ. This CDR3 comprises 16 residues. V lost 0 bases, J lost 2 bases, and 12 bases lay in between. The CDR3: CASSQEIGGNTDTQYF. The CDR3 bases are TGTGCCAGCAGCCAAGAGATTGGGGGCAACACAGATACGCAGTATTTT.

This clonotype was counted once. Since a much larger clone is just one base distant, this may be a read error. V and J are TRBV9 and TRBJ2-3; D is unresolved. The CDR3 spans 16 residues. The V end was cut by 2 bases, the J end by 4 bases, with 17 bases between. Per germline, CDR1 SGDLS and CDR2 YYNGEE. The CDR3 nucleotides are TGTGCCAGCAGCGTCCAAGAGACGGGCCCATCAGATACGCAGTATTTT. Amino acids: CASSVQETGPSDTQYF.

This clonotype was recorded many times. The J gene is TRBJ2-7, the V gene TRBV3-1; no clear D gene. Germline loops: CDR1 LGHDT, CDR2 YNNKEL (reference sequence). V was trimmed by 2 bases and J by 6 bases, leaving 11 bases between them. The CDR3 runs 13 residues. The CDR3 reads CASSQFRVGEQYF. Here the CDR3 DNA reads TGTGCCAGCAGCCAATTCCGCGTGGGCGAGCAGTACTTC.

This chain links TRBV27 with TRBJ1-6, with unresolved D. Per the germline V gene, CDR1 is MNHEY and CDR2 is SMNVEV (reference sequence). V lost 4 bases, J lost 7 bases, and 17 bases lay in between. The CDR3 consists of 16 residues. The CDR3 nucleotides are TGTGCCAGCAGTTACCTAGGGAGCGAGAGAAATTCACCCCTCCACTTT. Its protein product is CASSYLGSERNSPLHF.

The chain joins TRBV4-3 to TRBJ2-1; 7 bases are shared with TRBD2. V dropped 0 bases and J dropped 5; count of bases not matched to a gene: 4. The germline V gene has CDR1 LGHNA and CDR2 YSLEER. This CDR3 region has 15 residues. The CDR3 DNA reads as TGCGCCAGCAGCCAAGATTCAGCGGGGAACAATGAGCAGTTCTTC. Translation: CASSQDSAGNNEQFF.

CDR3 protein: CASSLALGSQETQYF. The CDR3 nucleotides read TGCGCCAGCAGCTTGGCTCTCGGGAGTCAAGAGACCCAGTACTTC. The V and J genes are TRBV5-1 and TRBJ2-5, with D perhaps matching TRBD2 (6 bases). V lost 0 bases and J 2 bases, leaving 11 bases between the germline ends. The CDR3 consists of 15 residues. Germline-derived CDR1 and CDR2 are SGHRS and YFSETQ.

This clonotype was recorded a few times. The chain recombines TRBV24-1 with TRBJ2-3; 12 nucleotides agree with TRBD1. Germline CDR1 KGHDR, CDR2 SFDVKD. V lost 3 bases, J lost 4 bases, and 7 bases stayed unmatched. The CDR3 has 17 amino acids. CDR3 sequence (DNA): TGTGCCACCAGTGATCCAGATGGGACAGGGGGCCCAGATACGCAGTATTTT. Translating it yields CATSDPDGTGGPDTQYF.

V gene TRBV4-2 combines with J gene TRBJ2-1; D gene unclear. CDR1 is LGHNA and CDR2 is YNFKEQ in the germline V gene. The V and J ends lost 1 base and 5 bases respectively, with 15 bases between them. The CDR3 contains 16 residues. The CDR3 loop is CASSQATTGTNNEQFF. In DNA, the CDR3 is TGTGCCAGCAGCCAAGCGACCACCGGTACTAACAATGAGCAGTTCTTC.

The V and J genes are TRBV6-1 and TRBJ1-1; 10 bases fit TRBD1. This CDR3 contains 16 residues. Germline trimming cut 6 bases from V and 0 bases from J; bases unmatched to any gene: 7. Per germline, CDR1 MNHNS and CDR2 SASEGT. The chain's CDR3 is CASRGGQGGMNTEAFF. The DNA of the CDR3 is TGTGCCAGCAGGGGAGGACAGGGGGGCATGAACACTGAAGCTTTCTTT.

This clonotype has just a few counts. The J gene is TRBJ1-1, the V gene TRBV6-6, with D perhaps matching TRBD1 (6 bases). Germline values: CDR1 MNHNY, CDR2 SVGAGI (reference sequence). The CDR3 contains 13 residues. V was clipped by 6 bases and J by 8 bases, with 16 bases between them. CDR3 sequence reads: CASSGARGPEAFF. CDR3 nucleotides: TGTGCCAGCAGCGGGGCCAGGGGCCCCGAAGCTTTCTTT.

CDR3: CASSPLTGQETQYF. The CDR3 DNA follows: TGTGCCAGCAGCCCCTTGACAGGGCAAGAGACCCAGTACTTC. The rearrangement joins TRBV3-1 to TRBJ2-5, with 7 bases identical to TRBD1. The CDR3 consists of 14 residues. V was clipped by 4 bases and J by 2 bases; unmatched bases: 4. The germline V gene has CDR1 LGHDT and CDR2 YNNKEL (reference sequence).

The chain combines TRBV7-8 with TRBJ2-3, with 7 bases identical to TRBD2. The germline V gene has CDR1 SGHVS and CDR2 FQNEAQ. V lost 5 bases to trimming and J lost 6 bases; unmatched junction nucleotides: 17. The CDR3 has 17 amino acids. The CDR3 DNA sequence: TGTGCCAGCAGCCTAATGACTAGCAAGGGGTCGCTTGATACGCAGTATTTT. Translating gives CASSLMTSKGSLDTQYF.

This clonotype was detected only a few times. The V and J genes are TRBV2 and TRBJ2-7; tentative D call: TRBD2 (6 bases). Germline CDR1 reads SNHLY; CDR2 reads FYNNEI. Trimming cost V 7 bases and J 3 bases, with 10 bases left between them. The CDR3 extends over 12 amino acids. The CDR3 nucleotides are TGTGCCAGCAAGGACTACCTCTACGAGCAGTACTTC. This codes for CASKDYLYEQYF.

This rearrangement joins TRBV3-1 to TRBJ2-3; D may be TRBD2 (6 bases). CDR3 length: 15 amino acids. From germline, CDR1 is LGHDT and CDR2 YNNKEL (reference sequence). V lost 1 base to trimming and J lost 5 bases, with 13 bases between them. CDR3 residues: CASSQGPGAIDTQYF. The CDR3 nucleotides are TGTGCCAGCAGCCAAGGGCCGGGAGCCATAGATACGCAGTATTTT.

The table lists this clonotype with a few counts. J is TRBJ1-1 and V is TRBV29-1; TRBD1 is a possible D gene (5 bases). Germline-derived CDR1 and CDR2 are SQVTM and ANQGSEA. The CDR3 totals 17 residues. The ends were cut back, 3 bases at V and 1 base at J, with 21 bases in the middle. Written as DNA, the CDR3 is TGCAGCGTTGAGAGTAGGCGCAGAACAAGGGGGAACACTGAAGCTTTCTTT. Its protein product is CSVESRRRTRGNTEAFF.

The CDR3 is CASSSRGPPQHF. The CDR3, as DNA: TGTGCCAGCAGCTCTAGGGGGCCGCCCCAGCATTTT. V gene TRBV7-2 combines with J gene TRBJ1-5, with 7 bases aligning to TRBD1. V was clipped by 4 bases and J by 9 bases; unmatched bases: 3. Germline V gene data show CDR1 as SGHTA and CDR2 as FQGNSA. The CDR3 loop spans 12 amino acids.

The CDR3 here is CSARDRRGAGWETQYF. Here the CDR3 DNA reads TGCAGTGCTAGAGATAGACGGGGGGCGGGTTGGGAGACCCAGTACTTC. J is TRBJ2-5 and V is TRBV20-1, with a tentative D call TRBD2 (7 bases). V lost 0 bases and J lost 5, with 19 bases in between. In germline, CDR1 is DFQATT, CDR2 SNEGSKA (reference sequence). This CDR3 is built from 16 residues.

Notes on this clonotype: Since a much larger clone is just one base distant, this may be a read error. The rearrangement links TRBV29-1 to TRBJ2-5, with D perhaps given as TRBD1 or TRBD2 (5 bases each). The CDR3 runs to 12 residues. The V and J ends lost 7 bases and 13 bases respectively, with 22 bases between them. CDR1 is SQVTM and CDR2 is ANQGSEA in the germline V gene. In nucleotides, the CDR3 is TGCAGCGCCGGGACGCAGGGTGGAGAGCCGTACTTC. It is translated as CSAGTQGGEPYF.

J is TRBJ1-4 and V is TRBV4-1, with 8 positions matching TRBD1. The CDR3 loop spans 14 amino acids. Germline V gene data show CDR1 as MGHRA and CDR2 as YSYEKL. The V and J ends lost 4 bases and 5 bases, in that order; junction bases with no gene match: 3. CDR3 residues: CASSPRTGNEKLFF. In nucleotides, the CDR3 is TGCGCCAGCAGCCCCCGGACAGGGAATGAAAAACTGTTTTTT.

This chain connects TRBV4-3 to TRBJ2-3; D is possibly TRBD1 (5 bases). This CDR3 contains 15 residues. From germline, CDR1 is LGHNA and CDR2 YSLEER. Trimming took 0 bases from V and 4 from J, leaving 11 bases between them. CDR3 nucleotides: TGCGCCAGCAGCCAAGATCAGGGTTGGGCAGATACGCAGTATTTT. This codes for CASSQDQGWADTQYF.